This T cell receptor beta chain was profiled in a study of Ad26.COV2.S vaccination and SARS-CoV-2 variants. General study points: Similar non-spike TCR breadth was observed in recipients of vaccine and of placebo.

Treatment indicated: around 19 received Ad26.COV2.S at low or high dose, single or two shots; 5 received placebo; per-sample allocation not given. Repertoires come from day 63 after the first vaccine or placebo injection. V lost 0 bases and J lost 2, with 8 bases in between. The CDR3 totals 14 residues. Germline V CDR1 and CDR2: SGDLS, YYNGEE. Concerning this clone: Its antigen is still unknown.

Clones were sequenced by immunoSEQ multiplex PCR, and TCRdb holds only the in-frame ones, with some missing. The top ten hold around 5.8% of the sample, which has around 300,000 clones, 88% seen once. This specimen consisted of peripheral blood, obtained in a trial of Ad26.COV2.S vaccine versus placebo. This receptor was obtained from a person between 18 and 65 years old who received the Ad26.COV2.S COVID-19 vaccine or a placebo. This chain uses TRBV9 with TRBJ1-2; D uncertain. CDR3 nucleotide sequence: TGTGCCAGCAGCGTAGATAGCCGAAACTATGGCTACACCTTC. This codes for CASSVDSRNYGYTF.